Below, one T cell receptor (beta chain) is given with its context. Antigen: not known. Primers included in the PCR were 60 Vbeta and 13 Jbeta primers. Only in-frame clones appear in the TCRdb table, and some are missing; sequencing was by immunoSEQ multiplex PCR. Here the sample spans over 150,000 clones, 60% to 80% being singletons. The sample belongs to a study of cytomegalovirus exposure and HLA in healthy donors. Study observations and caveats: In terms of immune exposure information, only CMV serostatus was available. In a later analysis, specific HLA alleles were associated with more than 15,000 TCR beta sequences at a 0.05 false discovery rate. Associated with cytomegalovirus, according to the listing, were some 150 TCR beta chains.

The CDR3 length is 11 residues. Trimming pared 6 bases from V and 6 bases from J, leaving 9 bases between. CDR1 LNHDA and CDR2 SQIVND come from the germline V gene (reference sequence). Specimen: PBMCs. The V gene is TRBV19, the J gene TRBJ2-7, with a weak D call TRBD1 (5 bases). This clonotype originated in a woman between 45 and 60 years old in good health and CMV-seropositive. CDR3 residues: CASSAGSEQYF. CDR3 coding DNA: TGTGCCAGTAGCGCAGGGTCCGAGCAGTACTTC.